The T cell receptor (beta chain) under discussion was sequenced for a study of blood T cells in healthy people across ages. This CDR3 spans 14 amino acids. Germline V gene sequence: CDR1 DFQATT, CDR2 SNEGSKA (reference sequence). V shed 6 bases and J shed 2 bases, with 14 bases lying between them. Primed by a sample-barcoded 5' primer and a J-beta primer mix, a second PCR proceeded for about 6 to 12 cycles. TCRdb processed the 5' RACE reads anew with MiXCR; each CDR3 protein has one entry. This sample has some 1.7 million distinct CDR3 sequences, with 28% found just once. This clonotype turned up a few times.

The clonotype originates from a woman in her twenties or thirties in good health. Sequenced material: blood. The chain couples TRBV20-1 to TRBJ1-5, with D possibly TRBD1 on 5 matching bases. CDR3: CSAARGNGNQPQHF. CDR3 in DNA: TGCAGTGCCGCGAGGGGAAACGGCAATCAGCCCCAGCATTTT.